This T cell receptor (beta chain) was captured in a study of blood T cells in healthy people across ages. This clonotype appeared a few times. The CDR3 totals 17 residues. V lost 4 bases, J lost 5 bases, and 14 bases stayed unmatched. Then a second PCR, running about 6 to 11 cycles, was carried out with a sample-barcoded 5' primer and a J-beta primer mix. TCRdb passed the 5' RACE reads through MiXCR, listing each CDR3 protein once. In the table there are 600,000 to 850,000 distinct CDR3 sequences, more than 40% of which are singletons. The clonotype was recovered from a woman aged 60-75 years in good health. The sequenced sample was blood. This chain links TRBV12-3 or TRBV12-4 with TRBJ2-7; 10 nucleotides line up with TRBD2. CDR3 coding DNA: TGTGCCAGCAGTTCCCCCTGGGGAGCGGGGGGGGTAAACGAGCAGTACTTC. Translated, it gives CASSSPWGAGGVNEQYF.